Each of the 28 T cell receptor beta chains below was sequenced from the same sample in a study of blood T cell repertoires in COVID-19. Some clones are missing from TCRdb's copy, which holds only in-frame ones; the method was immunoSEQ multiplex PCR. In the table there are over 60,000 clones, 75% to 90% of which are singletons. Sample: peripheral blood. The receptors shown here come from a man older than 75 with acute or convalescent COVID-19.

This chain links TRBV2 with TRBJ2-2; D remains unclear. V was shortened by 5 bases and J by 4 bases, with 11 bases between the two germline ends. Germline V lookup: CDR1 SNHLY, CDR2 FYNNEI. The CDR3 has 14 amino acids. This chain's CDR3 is CASSRQSGTGELFF. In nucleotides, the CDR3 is TGTGCCAGCAGTAGGCAGTCGGGCACCGGGGAGCTGTTTTTT.

The CDR3: CAISPREGSGNTIYF. CDR3 in DNA: TGTGCCATCAGTCCCCGGGAGGGCTCTGGAAACACCATATATTTT. The chain joins TRBV10-3 to TRBJ1-3, with no clear D. CDR1 is ENHRY, CDR2 SYGVKD, per germline. V lost 5 bases to trimming and J lost 0 bases, with 11 bases between them. The CDR3 is made up of 15 amino acids.

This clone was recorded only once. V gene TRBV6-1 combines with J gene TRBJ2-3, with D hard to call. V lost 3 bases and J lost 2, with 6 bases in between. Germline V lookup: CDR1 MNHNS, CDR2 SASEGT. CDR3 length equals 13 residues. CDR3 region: CASSDAVTDTQYF. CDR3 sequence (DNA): TGTGCCAGCAGTGATGCGGTCACAGATACGCAGTATTTT.

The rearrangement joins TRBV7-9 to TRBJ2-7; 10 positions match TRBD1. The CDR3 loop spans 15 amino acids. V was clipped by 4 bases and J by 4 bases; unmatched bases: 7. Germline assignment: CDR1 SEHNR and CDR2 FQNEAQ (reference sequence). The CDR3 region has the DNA TGTGCCAGCAGCTACCCCGGGACAGGGGAATACGAGCAGTACTTC. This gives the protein CASSYPGTGEYEQYF. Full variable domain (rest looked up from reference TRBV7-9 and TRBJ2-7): DTGVSQNPRHKITKRGQNVTFRCDPISEHNRLYWYRQTLGQGPEFLTYFQNEAQLEKSRLLSDRFSAERPKGSFSTLEIQRTEQGDSAMYLCASSYPGTGEYEQYFGPGTRLTVT.

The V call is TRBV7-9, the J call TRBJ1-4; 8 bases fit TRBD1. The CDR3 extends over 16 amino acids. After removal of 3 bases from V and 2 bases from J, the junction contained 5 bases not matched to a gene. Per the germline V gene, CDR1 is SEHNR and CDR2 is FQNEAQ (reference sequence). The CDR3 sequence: CASSFRGLPTNEKLFF. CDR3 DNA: TGTGCCAGCAGCTTCAGGGGGCTACCCACTAATGAAAAACTGTTTTTT.

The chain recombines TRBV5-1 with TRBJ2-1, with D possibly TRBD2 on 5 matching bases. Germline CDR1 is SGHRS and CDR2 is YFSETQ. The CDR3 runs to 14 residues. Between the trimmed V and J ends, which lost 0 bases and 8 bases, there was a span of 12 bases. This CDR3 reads CASSLGAARDEQFF. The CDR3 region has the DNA TGCGCCAGCAGCTTGGGGGCCGCGAGGGATGAGCAGTTCTTC.

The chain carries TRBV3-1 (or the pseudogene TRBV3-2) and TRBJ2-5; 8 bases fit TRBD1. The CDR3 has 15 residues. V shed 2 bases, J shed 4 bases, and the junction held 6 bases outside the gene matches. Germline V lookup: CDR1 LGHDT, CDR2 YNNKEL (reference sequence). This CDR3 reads CASSQIRGRGETQYF. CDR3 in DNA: TGTGCCAGCAGCCAAATCAGGGGGCGGGGAGAGACCCAGTACTTC.

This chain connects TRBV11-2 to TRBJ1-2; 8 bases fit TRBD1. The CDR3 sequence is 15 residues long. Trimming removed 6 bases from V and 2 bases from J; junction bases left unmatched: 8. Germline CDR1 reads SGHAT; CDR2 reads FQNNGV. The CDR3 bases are TGTGCCAGCAGAGACACAGGGGGAAGAAACTATGGCTACACCTTC. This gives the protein CASRDTGGRNYGYTF.

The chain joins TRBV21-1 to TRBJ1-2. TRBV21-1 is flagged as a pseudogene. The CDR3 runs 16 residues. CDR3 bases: TGTGCCAGCAGCAAAGAGGTCAGAGATAACTATGACGGCTACACCTTC. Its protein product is CASSKEVRDNYDGYTF.

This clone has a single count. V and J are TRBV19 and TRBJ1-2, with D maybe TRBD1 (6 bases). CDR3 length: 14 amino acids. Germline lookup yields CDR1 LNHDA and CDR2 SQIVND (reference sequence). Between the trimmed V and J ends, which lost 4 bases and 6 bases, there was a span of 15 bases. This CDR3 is CASSNFAHRDGYTF. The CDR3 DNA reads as TGTGCCAGTAGTAACTTCGCCCACAGGGATGGCTACACCTTC.

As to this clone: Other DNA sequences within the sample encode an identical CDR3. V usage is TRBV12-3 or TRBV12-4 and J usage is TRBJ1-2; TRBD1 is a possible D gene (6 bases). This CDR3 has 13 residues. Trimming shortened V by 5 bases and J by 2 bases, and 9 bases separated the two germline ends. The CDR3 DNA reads TGTGCCAGCAGTCTCCAGGGGAACTATGGCTACACCTTC. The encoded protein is CASSLQGNYGYTF.

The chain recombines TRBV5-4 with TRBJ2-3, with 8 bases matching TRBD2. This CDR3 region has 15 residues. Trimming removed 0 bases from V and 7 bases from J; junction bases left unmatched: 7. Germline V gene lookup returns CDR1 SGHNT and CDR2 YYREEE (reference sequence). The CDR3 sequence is CASSLVPGGPNTQYF. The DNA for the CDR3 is TGTGCCAGCAGCTTGGTACCGGGGGGGCCAAATACGCAGTATTTT.

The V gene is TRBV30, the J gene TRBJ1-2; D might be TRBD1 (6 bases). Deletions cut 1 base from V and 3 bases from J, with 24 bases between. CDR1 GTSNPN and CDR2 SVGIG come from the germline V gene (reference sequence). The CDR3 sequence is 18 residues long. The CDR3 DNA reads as TGTGCCTGGAGTGGACGGGGGGCTCGAAAAAATTACTACTATGGCTACACCTTC. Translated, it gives CAWSGRGARKNYYYGYTF.

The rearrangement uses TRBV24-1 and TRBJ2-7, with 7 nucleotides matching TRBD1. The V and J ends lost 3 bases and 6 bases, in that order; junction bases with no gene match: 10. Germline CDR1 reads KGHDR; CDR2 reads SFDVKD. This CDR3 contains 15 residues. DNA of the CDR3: TGTGCCACCAGTGATGCCCGGGACAGTAGGAGCGAGCAGTACTTC. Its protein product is CATSDARDSRSEQYF.

In nucleotides, the CDR3 is TGTGCCAGCACCTCTACTACAGGGGGCCCCGTAGGCGCTTTCTTT. This codes for CASTSTTGGPVGAFF. V usage is TRBV7-9 and J usage is TRBJ1-1; 9 bases map to TRBD1. Per the germline V gene, CDR1 is SEHNR and CDR2 is FQNEAQ (reference sequence). The length of the CDR3 is 15 residues. V trimming: 7 bases; J trimming: 11 bases; junction bases outside the gene matches: 17.

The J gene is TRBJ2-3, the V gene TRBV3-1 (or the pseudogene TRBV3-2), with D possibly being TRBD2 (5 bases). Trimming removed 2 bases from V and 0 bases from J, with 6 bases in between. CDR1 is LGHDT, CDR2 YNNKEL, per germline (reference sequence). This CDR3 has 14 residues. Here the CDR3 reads CASSQWTSTDTQYF. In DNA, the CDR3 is TGTGCCAGCAGCCAATGGACTAGCACAGATACGCAGTATTTT.

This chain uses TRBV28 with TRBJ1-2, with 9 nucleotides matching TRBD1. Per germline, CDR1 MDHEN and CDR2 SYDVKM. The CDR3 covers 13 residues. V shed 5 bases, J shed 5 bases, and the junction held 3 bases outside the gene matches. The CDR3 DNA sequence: TGTGCCAGCAGTGTAGGACAGGGGTATGGCTACACCTTC. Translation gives CASSVGQGYGYTF.

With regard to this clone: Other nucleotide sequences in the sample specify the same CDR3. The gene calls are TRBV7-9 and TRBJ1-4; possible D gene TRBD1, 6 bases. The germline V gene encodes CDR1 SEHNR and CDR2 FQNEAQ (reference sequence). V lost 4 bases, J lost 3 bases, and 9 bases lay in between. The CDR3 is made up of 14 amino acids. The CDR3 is CASSSGQSNEKLFF. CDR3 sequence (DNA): TGTGCCAGCAGCTCCGGACAGTCTAATGAAAAACTGTTTTTT.

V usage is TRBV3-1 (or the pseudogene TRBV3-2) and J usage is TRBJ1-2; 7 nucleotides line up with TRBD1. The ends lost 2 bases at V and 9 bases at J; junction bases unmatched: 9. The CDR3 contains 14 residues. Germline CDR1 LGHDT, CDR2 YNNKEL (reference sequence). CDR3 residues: CASSQMTGPESYTF. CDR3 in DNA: TGTGCCAGCAGCCAAATGACAGGGCCTGAAAGCTACACCTTC.

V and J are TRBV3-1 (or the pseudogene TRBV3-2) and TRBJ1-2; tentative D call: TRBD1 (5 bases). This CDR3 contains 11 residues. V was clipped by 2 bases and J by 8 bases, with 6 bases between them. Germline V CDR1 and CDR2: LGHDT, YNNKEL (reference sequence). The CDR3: CASSQQGGYTF. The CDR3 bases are TGTGCCAGCAGCCAACAGGGAGGCTACACCTTC.

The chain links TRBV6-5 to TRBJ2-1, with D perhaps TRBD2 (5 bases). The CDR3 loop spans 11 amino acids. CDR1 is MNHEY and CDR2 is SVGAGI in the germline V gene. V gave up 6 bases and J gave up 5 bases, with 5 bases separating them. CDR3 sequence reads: CASSGNNEQFF. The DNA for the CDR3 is TGTGCCAGCAGCGGGAACAATGAGCAGTTCTTC.

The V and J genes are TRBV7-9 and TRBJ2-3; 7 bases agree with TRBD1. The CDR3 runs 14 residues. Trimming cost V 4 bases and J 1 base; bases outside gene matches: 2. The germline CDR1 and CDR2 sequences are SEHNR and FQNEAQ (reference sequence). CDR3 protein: CASSSGTGTDTQYF. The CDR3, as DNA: TGTGCCAGCAGCTCCGGGACAGGCACAGATACGCAGTATTTT.

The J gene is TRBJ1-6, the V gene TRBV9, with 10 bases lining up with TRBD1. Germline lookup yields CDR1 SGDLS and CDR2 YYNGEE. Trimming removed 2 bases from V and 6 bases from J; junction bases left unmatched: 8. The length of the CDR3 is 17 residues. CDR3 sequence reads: CASSVLGTGAANSPLHF. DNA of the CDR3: TGTGCCAGCAGCGTCTTGGGGACAGGGGCGGCTAATTCACCCCTCCACTTT.

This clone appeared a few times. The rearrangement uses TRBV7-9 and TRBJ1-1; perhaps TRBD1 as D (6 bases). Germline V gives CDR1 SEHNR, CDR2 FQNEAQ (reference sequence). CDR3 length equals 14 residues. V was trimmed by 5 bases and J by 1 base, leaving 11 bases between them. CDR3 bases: TGTGCCAGCAGCCCAGGGGCAGAGAACACTGAAGCTTTCTTT. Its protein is CASSPGAENTEAFF.

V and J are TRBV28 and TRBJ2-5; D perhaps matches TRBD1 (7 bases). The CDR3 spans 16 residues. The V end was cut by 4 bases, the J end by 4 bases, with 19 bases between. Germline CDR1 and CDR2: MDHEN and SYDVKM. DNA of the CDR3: TGTGCCAGCAGTTCTCACCGGGATCAGGGGGGAGAGACCCAGTACTTC. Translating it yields CASSSHRDQGGETQYF.

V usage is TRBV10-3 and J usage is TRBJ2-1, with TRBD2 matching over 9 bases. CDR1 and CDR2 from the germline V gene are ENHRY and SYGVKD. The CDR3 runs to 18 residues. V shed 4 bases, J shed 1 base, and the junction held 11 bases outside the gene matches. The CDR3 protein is CAISVVASGIGSYNEQFF. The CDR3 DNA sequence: TGTGCCATCAGTGTGGTGGCTAGCGGGATAGGTTCCTACAATGAGCAGTTCTTC.

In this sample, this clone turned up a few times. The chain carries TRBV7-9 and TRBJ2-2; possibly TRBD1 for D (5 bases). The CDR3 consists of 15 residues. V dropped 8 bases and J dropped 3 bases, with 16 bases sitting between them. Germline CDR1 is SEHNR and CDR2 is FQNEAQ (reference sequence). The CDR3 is CASFHDSHHTGELFF. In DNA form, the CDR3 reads TGTGCCAGCTTTCACGACAGCCATCACACCGGGGAGCTGTTTTTT.

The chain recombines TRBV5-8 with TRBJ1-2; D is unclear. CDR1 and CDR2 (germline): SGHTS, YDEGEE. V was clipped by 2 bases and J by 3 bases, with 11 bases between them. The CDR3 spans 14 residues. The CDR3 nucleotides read TGTGCCAGCAGCTTTGACTCCGAGGACTATGGCTACACCTTC. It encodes CASSFDSEDYGYTF.